The 28 T cell receptor beta chains in this list originate from one sample, sequenced in a study of blood T cell repertoires in COVID-19 (dated by TCRdb to 2019 to 2021). To prepare the library, the immunoSEQ multiplex PCR assay was applied. As stored in TCRdb, this immuneACCESS dataset retains in-frame rearrangements with V and J assigned. A fraction of the clones does not appear; measured against another copy, unresolved V genes explain less than half of the discrepancy, and the remainder lacks a known reason. In all, the sample holds 250,000 to 300,000 clones, and about nine tenths of those were seen once. In total, the top ten clones hold roughly 2.8% of the sample. The sample taken for sequencing was PBMCs or T cells enriched from blood (not recorded which). The source is a woman aged 45-60 years who had been exposed to COVID-19.

The V call is TRBV5-6, the J call TRBJ1-4, with 10 bases lining up with TRBD1. CDR3 length equals 14 residues. J gave up 8 bases and V 4 bases, and 5 bases lay outside the gene matches. Per the germline V gene, CDR1 is SGHDT and CDR2 is YYEEEE. DNA of the CDR3: TGTGCCAGCAGCAGACGGGACAGGGGCGAAAAACTGTTTTTT. Translated: CASSRRDRGEKLFF.

This clone was seen only once. The rearrangement joins TRBV2 to TRBJ1-6, with 7 positions matching TRBD1. This CDR3 has 16 amino acids. Trimming took 6 bases from V and 1 from J; bases not matched to a gene: 6. The germline V gene has CDR1 SNHLY and CDR2 FYNNEI. This CDR3 is CASRTDRWSYNSPLHF. The CDR3 coding sequence is TGTGCCAGCAGGACGGACAGGTGGTCCTATAATTCACCCCTCCACTTT.

Comments on this clone: Other nucleotide sequences in the sample specify the same CDR3. This chain connects TRBV2 to TRBJ1-2, with a possible D match to TRBD1 (5 bases). Trimming pared 3 bases from V and 2 bases from J, leaving 10 bases between. Per germline, CDR1 SNHLY and CDR2 FYNNEI. The CDR3 consists of 14 residues. The CDR3 DNA reads TGTGCCAGCAGTGAGGAGGAGGGGAACTATGGCTACACCTTC. Residues: CASSEEEGNYGYTF. Based on the CDR3 plus reference TRBV2 and TRBJ1-2, the full variable domain is EPEVTQTPSHQVTQMGQEVILRCVPISNHLYFYWYRQILGQKVEFLVSFYNNEISEKSEIFDDQFSVERPDGSNFTLKIRSTKLEDSAMYFCASSEEEGNYGYTFGSGTRLTVV.

The J gene is TRBJ1-6, the V gene TRBV11-2; D uncertain. The V gene lost 2 bases and the J gene lost 7 bases, with 9 bases spanning the gap. CDR1 SGHAT and CDR2 FQNNGV come from the germline V gene. The CDR3 has 14 amino acids. The CDR3 loop reads CASSLFRQNSPLHF. CDR3 nucleotides: TGTGCCAGCAGCTTATTCAGGCAGAATTCACCCCTCCACTTT.

This chain links TRBV7-9 with TRBJ2-3; 8 bases are a match to TRBD2. V lost 7 bases and J lost 2; bases outside the gene matches: 20. Germline V gene lookup returns CDR1 SEHNR and CDR2 FQNEAQ (reference sequence). There are 19 residues in the CDR3. The CDR3 DNA reads TGTGCCAGCATCCAAAACCCCCAGCGGGGGACTTCAAACACAGATACGCAGTATTTT. This encodes CASIQNPQRGTSNTDTQYF.

Comment on this clone: Other DNA sequences in this specimen translate into the identical CDR3. The V gene is TRBV3-1 (or the pseudogene TRBV3-2), the J gene TRBJ1-5, with 7 bases identical to TRBD1. This CDR3 is 15 amino acids long. Germline CDR1 and CDR2: LGHDT and YNNKEL (reference sequence). Trimming at V came to 1 base and at J to 1 base, leaving 1 base not matched to a gene. The CDR3 DNA sequence: TGTGCCAGCAGCCAAGGACAGGGCAGCAATCAGCCCCAGCATTTT. Its protein is CASSQGQGSNQPQHF.

This rearrangement joins TRBV18 to TRBJ1-6; tentative D call: TRBD1 (6 bases). The CDR3 consists of 16 residues. Germline V gene sequence: CDR1 KGHSH, CDR2 LQKENI. V was shortened by 4 bases and J by 10 bases, with 20 bases between the two germline ends. The DNA for the CDR3 is TGTGCCAGCTCACTGGGGCAGGGGAGCATTGGGTCACCCCTCCACTTT. Translating it yields CASSLGQGSIGSPLHF.

The J gene is TRBJ2-7, the V gene TRBV28; 11 bases are a match to TRBD1. The CDR3 runs to 15 residues. V was pared by 5 bases and J by 5 bases, with 8 bases of the junction left unmatched. The germline CDR1 and CDR2 sequences are MDHEN and SYDVKM. CDR3: CASSAAGDRGNEQYF. The CDR3 DNA is TGTGCCAGCAGTGCAGCTGGGGACAGGGGGAACGAGCAGTACTTC.

This clone has just a few counts. This sequence joins TRBV15 and TRBJ1-2; D is unclear. The V gene's germline CDR1 is LNHNV and CDR2 YYDKDF (reference sequence). Trimming took 0 bases from V and 4 from J, leaving 12 bases between them. The CDR3 length is 15 residues. For the CDR3, the DNA is TGTGCCACCAGCAGAGAGAAAGGTCCGGGCTATGGCTACACCTTC. Translated, it gives CATSREKGPGYGYTF.

The chain combines TRBV19 with TRBJ2-1, with a possible D match to TRBD2 (5 bases). The CDR3 sequence is 13 residues long. Germline CDR1 reads LNHDA; CDR2 reads SQIVND (reference sequence). The V end was cut by 6 bases, the J end by 7 bases, with 13 bases between. DNA of the CDR3: TGTGCCAGTAGCGGACGGGATCTTAATGAGCAGTTCTTC. Translation: CASSGRDLNEQFF.

V and J are TRBV7-2 and TRBJ1-2, with D unresolved. CDR1 is SGHTA, CDR2 FQGNSA, per germline. There are 17 residues in the CDR3. Trimming removed 1 base at V and 2 bases at J, with 17 bases between. The CDR3 reads CASSLEIAGLPNYGYTF. CDR3 in DNA: TGTGCCAGCAGCTTAGAGATTGCGGGCTTACCGAACTATGGCTACACCTTC. Filled out from reference TRBV7-2 and TRBJ1-2, the complete variable domain reads GAGVSQSPSNKVTEKGKDVELRCDPISGHTALYWYRQSLGQGLEFLIYFQGNSAPDKSGLPSDRFSAERTGGSVSTLTIQRTQQEDSAVYLCASSLEIAGLPNYGYTFGSGTRLTVV.

The chain links TRBV5-4 to TRBJ2-7; TRBD1 matches at 10 bases. This CDR3 spans 13 amino acids. V dropped 4 bases and J dropped 6; count of bases not matched to a gene: 4. CDR1 is SGHNT and CDR2 is YYREEE in the germline V gene (reference sequence). In DNA, the CDR3 is TGTGCCAGCAGCCCCGGACAGGGGGGCGAGCAGTACTTC. Translation gives CASSPGQGGEQYF.

The chain recombines TRBV4-2 with TRBJ1-5; D unresolved. The V end was cut by 5 bases, the J end by 4 bases, with 12 bases between. The CDR3 has 14 residues. The V gene's germline CDR1 is LGHNA and CDR2 YNFKEQ. CDR3 amino acids: CASSYDRANQPQHF. As DNA, the CDR3 is TGTGCCAGCAGCTATGATCGAGCAAATCAGCCCCAGCATTTT.

The gene calls are TRBV6-1 and TRBJ1-2; the D is unclear. V was cut by 1 base and J by 3 bases, with 9 bases left in between. This CDR3 has 14 residues. Looked up from germline, CDR1 is MNHNS and CDR2 is SASEGT. CDR3 protein: CASSEGGIDYGYTF. Written as DNA, the CDR3 is TGTGCCAGCAGTGAAGGAGGGATCGACTATGGCTACACCTTC.

This chain connects TRBV3-1 (or the pseudogene TRBV3-2) to TRBJ1-1; TRBD1 matches at 9 bases. The germline gives CDR1 LGHDT, CDR2 YNNKEL (reference sequence). The CDR3 extends over 14 amino acids. V lost 0 bases and J lost 9; bases outside the gene matches: 5. CDR3 DNA sequence: TGTGCCAGCAGCCAAGATTCGGACAGGGGAAAAGCTTTCTTT. As protein: CASSQDSDRGKAFF.

The chain recombines TRBV7-9 with TRBJ2-7; D is perhaps TRBD1 (6 bases). CDR3 length equals 13 residues. The ends were cut back, 5 bases at V and 3 bases at J, with 11 bases in the middle. Germline loops: CDR1 SEHNR, CDR2 FQNEAQ (reference sequence). CDR3 nucleotides: TGTGCCAGCAGCCTAATGGACAGCTACGAGCAGTACTTC. The encoded protein is CASSLMDSYEQYF. The full variable domain, completed using reference TRBV7-9 and TRBJ2-7, is DTGVSQNPRHKITKRGQNVTFRCDPISEHNRLYWYRQTLGQGPEFLTYFQNEAQLEKSRLLSDRFSAERPKGSFSTLEIQRTEQGDSAMYLCASSLMDSYEQYFGPGTRLTVT.

The V and J genes are TRBV30 and TRBJ1-6, with 7 bases lining up with TRBD1. The V gene's germline CDR1 is GTSNPN and CDR2 SVGIG (reference sequence). J gave up 8 bases and V 2 bases, and 9 bases lay outside the gene matches. This CDR3 has 15 residues. The DNA of the CDR3 is TGTGCCTGGAGTCCCCAAACAGGGGCAGATTCACCCCTCCACTTT. Translating gives CAWSPQTGADSPLHF.

The J gene is TRBJ1-1, the V gene TRBV15; D is perhaps TRBD1 (6 bases). This CDR3 contains 13 residues. Trimming removed 1 base from V and 8 bases from J, with 11 bases in between. Germline CDR1 is LNHNV and CDR2 is YYDKDF (reference sequence). In nucleotides, the CDR3 is TGTGCCACCAGCAGAGTACCGGGACAAGAAGCTTTCTTT. This translates into CATSRVPGQEAFF.

This chain links TRBV10-3 with TRBJ1-2, with TRBD1 matching 7 bases. Germline CDR1 reads ENHRY; CDR2 reads SYGVKD. V trimming: 2 bases; J trimming: 4 bases; junction bases outside the gene matches: 10. The CDR3 sequence is 16 residues long. The CDR3 nucleotides are TGTGCCATCAGTGAGGCCGAGGGGGCCCGGGGCTATGGCTACACCTTC. Translation gives CAISEAEGARGYGYTF.

The V call is TRBV28, the J call TRBJ2-3; D gene ambiguous. The CDR3 has 14 amino acids. V was pared by 6 bases and J by 0 bases, with 10 bases between. Germline CDR1 and CDR2: MDHEN and SYDVKM. As DNA, the CDR3 is TGTGCCAGCAGCCCACCCACTAGCACAGATACGCAGTATTTT. This codes for CASSPPTSTDTQYF. Based on the CDR3 plus reference TRBV28 and TRBJ2-3, the full variable domain is DVKVTQSSRYLVKRTGEKVFLECVQDMDHENMFWYRQDPGLGLRLIYFSYDVKMKEKGDIPEGYSVSREKKERFSLILESASTNQTSMYLCASSPPTSTDTQYFGPGTRLTVL.

J is TRBJ1-4 and V is TRBV29-1; 7 bases map to TRBD1. Germline CDR1 SQVTM, CDR2 ANQGSEA. The CDR3 totals 14 residues. V lost 5 bases and J lost 0; bases outside the gene matches: 3. CDR3: CSVRQGATNEKLFF. The CDR3 coding sequence is TGCAGCGTTAGGCAGGGGGCAACTAATGAAAAACTGTTTTTT.

The V call is TRBV5-5, the J call TRBJ2-3; tentatively, D is TRBD1 (5 bases). Germline V gives CDR1 SGHKS, CDR2 YYEKEE (reference sequence). V was trimmed by 5 bases and J by 4 bases, leaving 14 bases between them. The CDR3 covers 14 residues. The CDR3: CASSLAGLPDTQYF. CDR3 in DNA: TGTGCCAGCAGTTTAGCAGGGTTGCCAGATACGCAGTATTTT.

V and J are TRBV12-3 or TRBV12-4 and TRBJ1-5; D remains unclear. V was trimmed by 6 bases and J by 7 bases, leaving 13 bases between them. The CDR3 length is 13 residues. The CDR3 coding sequence is TGTGCCAGCAGCGGAAGACTCGGGCAGCCCCAGCATTTT. It specifies CASSGRLGQPQHF.

This rearrangement joins TRBV5-1 to TRBJ1-1; possible D gene TRBD1, 5 bases. CDR3 length: 16 amino acids. With 7 bases removed from V and 7 bases from J, the gap between germline ends came to 26 bases. CDR1 is SGHRS and CDR2 is YFSETQ in the germline V gene. In DNA, the CDR3 is TGCGCCAGCTGGTTGAGACCGGGCAGGGACTTGGATGAAGCTTTCTTT. Protein: CASWLRPGRDLDEAFF.

This clone showed up just once. CDR3 in amino acids: CASSPSYISEAFF. DNA of the CDR3: TGTGCCAGCAGCCCCTCATACATCTCTGAAGCTTTCTTT. The chain carries TRBV14 and TRBJ1-1, with D uncertain. The germline V gene encodes CDR1 SGHDN and CDR2 FVKESK. V lost 4 bases to trimming and J lost 6 bases, with 12 bases between them. This CDR3 spans 13 amino acids.

The rearrangement uses TRBV29-1 and TRBJ2-3, with 8 bases aligning to TRBD1. There are 14 residues in the CDR3. Germline V lookup: CDR1 SQVTM, CDR2 ANQGSEA. V gave up 4 bases and J gave up 2 bases; unmatched junction bases: 5. In nucleotides, the CDR3 is TGCAGCGTTGTCGACAGGGGATACACAGATACGCAGTATTTT. It translates to CSVVDRGYTDTQYF.

V and J are TRBV19 and TRBJ2-1; D gene unclear. Germline V gene sequence: CDR1 LNHDA, CDR2 SQIVND (reference sequence). The CDR3 has 13 amino acids. V lost 5 bases and J lost 5, with 10 bases in between. The CDR3 DNA is TGTGCCAGTAGTCCGAACCTAGACAATGAGCAGTTCTTC. Translation: CASSPNLDNEQFF.

This clone appeared once. The chain's CDR3 is CAWSVRLASNTGELFF. Written as DNA, the CDR3 is TGTGCCTGGAGTGTGAGACTAGCCTCGAACACCGGGGAGCTGTTTTTT. The chain has TRBV30 and TRBJ2-2; 7 bases line up with TRBD2. The CDR3 is 16 amino acids. V shed 0 bases and J 0 bases; nucleotides not matched to a gene: 4. Germline V gene data show CDR1 as GTSNPN and CDR2 as SVGIG (reference sequence).